This passage covers 12 T cell receptor beta chains from one sample sequenced in a study of OX40 agonist ivuxolimab in advanced cancers. The data were produced by immunoSEQ multiplex PCR, yet TCRdb's version contains in-frame clones alone and is incomplete. The data show some 80,000 clones, 84% seen once. The source material was CD4+ or CD8+ T cells sorted from blood, sampled in a trial of the OX40 agonist ivuxolimab. These receptors were collected from an adult with an advanced solid tumor such as melanoma, head and neck, liver or kidney cancer.

The CDR3 region has the DNA TGTGCTAGTGGGCAGGGGAACTATGGCTACACCTTC. Protein product: CASGQGNYGYTF. The V gene is TRBV12-5, the J gene TRBJ1-2; weak D call: TRBD1 (6 bases). CDR1 is LGHNT and CDR2 is FRNRAP in the germline V gene. The CDR3 is 12 amino acids. Between the trimmed V and J ends, which lost 6 bases and 2 bases, there was a span of 7 bases.

This chain uses TRBV7-2 with TRBJ1-2; 7 bases match TRBD1. The CDR3 consists of 13 residues. Germline-derived CDR1 and CDR2 are SGHTA and FQGNSA. V trimming: 4 bases; J trimming: 6 bases; junction bases outside the gene matches: 5. CDR3 amino acids: CASSSDRVHGYTF. The CDR3 coding sequence is TGTGCCAGCAGCTCCGACAGGGTCCATGGCTACACCTTC.

The chain combines TRBV28 with TRBJ1-2; D uncertain. V was cut by 6 bases and J by 2 bases, with 13 bases left in between. The germline CDR1 and CDR2 sequences are MDHEN and SYDVKM. The CDR3 has 14 residues. As DNA, the CDR3 is TGTGCCAGCAGGGTGGGGTCTACGAACTATGGCTACACCTTC. Encoded protein: CASRVGSTNYGYTF.

This clone was counted once. The rearrangement joins TRBV2 to TRBJ1-1, with D maybe TRBD1 (5 bases). The CDR3 is 12 residues long. Trimming removed 4 bases from V and 6 bases from J, with 9 bases in between. Germline V gives CDR1 SNHLY, CDR2 FYNNEI. The CDR3 nucleotides are TGTGCCAGCAGTGTACAGGTCTCTGAAGCTTTCTTT. Translated, it gives CASSVQVSEAFF.

This clone was observed a few times. The genes are TRBV27 and TRBJ2-1, with 7 nucleotides matching TRBD2. The V gene's germline CDR1 is MNHEY and CDR2 SMNVEV (reference sequence). Germline trimming cut 4 bases from V and 6 bases from J; bases unmatched to any gene: 18. This CDR3 contains 18 residues. The chain's CDR3 is CASSSVIRTRSDFNEQFF. In DNA, the CDR3 is TGTGCCAGCAGTTCCGTAATAAGGACTAGGAGTGATTTCAATGAGCAGTTCTTC.

V is TRBV9 and J is TRBJ2-1; TRBD2 matches 7 bases. The germline V gene encodes CDR1 SGDLS and CDR2 YYNGEE. The V segment lost 0 bases and the J segment 3 bases; nucleotides outside the gene matches: 3. There are 15 residues in the CDR3. CDR3 bases: TGTGCCAGCAGCGTAGGAGCGGGAAGCTACAATGAGCAGTTCTTC. This translates into CASSVGAGSYNEQFF. The full variable domain, completed using reference TRBV9 and TRBJ2-1, is DSGVTQTPKHLITATGQRVTLRCSPRSGDLSVYWYQQSLDQGLQFLIQYYNGEERAKGNILERFSAQQFPDLHSELNLSSLELGDSALYFCASSVGAGSYNEQFFGPGTRLTVL.

The chain links TRBV4-1 to TRBJ2-1; TRBD1 or TRBD2 may be the D gene (6 bases each). The V gene's germline CDR1 is MGHRA and CDR2 YSYEKL. V was shortened by 2 bases and J by 15 bases, with 23 bases between the two germline ends. CDR3 length equals 15 residues. The CDR3 sequence: CASSQSSGTGGGWFF. The CDR3 DNA reads as TGCGCCAGCAGCCAATCCTCCGGGACTGGAGGGGGATGGTTCTTC.

V usage is TRBV7-9 and J usage is TRBJ1-4; 12 bases align to TRBD1. This CDR3 is 14 amino acids long. The J segment lost 8 bases and the V segment lost 5 bases, leaving 3 bases of the junction unmatched. Germline CDR1 is SEHNR and CDR2 is FQNEAQ (reference sequence). The CDR3 DNA is TGTGCCAGCAGCCTCGGGACAGGGGGCGAAAAACTGTTTTTT. Translation: CASSLGTGGEKLFF.

The chain carries TRBV18 and TRBJ2-5; 11 bases line up with TRBD1. The germline V gene has CDR1 KGHSH and CDR2 LQKENI. The CDR3 length is 17 residues. With V trimmed by 3 bases and J by 1 base, 7 bases remained unmatched. CDR3 amino acids: CASSPGQGAGIQETQYF. In nucleotides, the CDR3 is TGTGCCAGCTCACCTGGACAGGGGGCTGGGATCCAAGAGACCCAGTACTTC.

V is TRBV6-5 and J is TRBJ2-1, with a tentative D call TRBD2 (5 bases). Per germline, CDR1 MNHEY and CDR2 SVGAGI. CDR3 length equals 13 residues. V gave up 6 bases and J gave up 4 bases, with 10 bases separating them. The CDR3 DNA is TGTGCCAGCAGGAAAACGGGGTACAATGAGCAGTTCTTC. Translating it yields CASRKTGYNEQFF.

The gene calls are TRBV6-1 and TRBJ1-2; D remains ambiguous. Looked up from germline, CDR1 is MNHNS and CDR2 is SASEGT. The CDR3 is 12 residues long. V was shortened by 7 bases and J by 5 bases, with 11 bases between the two germline ends. CDR3 DNA: TGTGCCAGCACCCACGGCGCATATGGCTACACCTTC. Translating it yields CASTHGAYGYTF.

This chain joins TRBV7-9 and TRBJ2-1; the D gene is possibly TRBD2 (8 bases). Germline V gives CDR1 SEHNR, CDR2 FQNEAQ (reference sequence). This CDR3 region has 18 residues. V gave up 6 bases and J gave up 3 bases, with 24 bases separating them. The CDR3 loop is CASRSRVAGQPLYNEQFF. The CDR3 nucleotides are TGTGCCAGCAGATCCAGGGTAGCGGGACAGCCCCTCTACAATGAGCAGTTCTTC.